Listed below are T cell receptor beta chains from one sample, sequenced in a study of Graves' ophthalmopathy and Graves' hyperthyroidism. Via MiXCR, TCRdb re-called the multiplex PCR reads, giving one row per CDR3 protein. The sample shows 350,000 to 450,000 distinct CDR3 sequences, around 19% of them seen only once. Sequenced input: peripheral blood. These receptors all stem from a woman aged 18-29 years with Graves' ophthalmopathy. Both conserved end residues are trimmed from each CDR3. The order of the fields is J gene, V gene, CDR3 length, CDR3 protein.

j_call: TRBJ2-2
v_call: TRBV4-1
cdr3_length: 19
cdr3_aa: ASSQDPWATGGPANTGELF

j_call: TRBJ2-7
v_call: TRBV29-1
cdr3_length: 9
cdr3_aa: SGVTRHEQY

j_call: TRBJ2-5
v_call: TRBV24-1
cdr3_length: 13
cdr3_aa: ATSDRAWSKETQY

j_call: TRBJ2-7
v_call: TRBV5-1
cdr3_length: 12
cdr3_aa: ASSLGGGIHEQY

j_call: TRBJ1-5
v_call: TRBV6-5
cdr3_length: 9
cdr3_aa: ASSRGQPQH

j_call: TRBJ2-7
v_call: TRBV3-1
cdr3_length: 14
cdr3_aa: ASSPHLAGGPYEQY

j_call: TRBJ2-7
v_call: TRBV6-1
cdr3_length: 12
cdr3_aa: ASIPEPYTYEQY

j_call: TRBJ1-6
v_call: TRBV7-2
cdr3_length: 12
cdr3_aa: ASSLKIGDSPLH

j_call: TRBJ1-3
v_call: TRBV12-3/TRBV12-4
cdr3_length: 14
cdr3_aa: ASSFPGQGSGNTIY

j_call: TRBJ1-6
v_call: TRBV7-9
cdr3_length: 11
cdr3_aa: ASSADRASPLH

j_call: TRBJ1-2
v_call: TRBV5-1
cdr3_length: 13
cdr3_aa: ASSGELAGLYGYT

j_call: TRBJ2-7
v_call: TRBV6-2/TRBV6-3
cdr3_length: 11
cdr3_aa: ASSYPTSSEQY

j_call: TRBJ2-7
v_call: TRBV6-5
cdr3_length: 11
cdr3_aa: ASTPRGTYEQY

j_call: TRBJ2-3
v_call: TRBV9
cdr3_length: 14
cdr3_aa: ASSVGSRASTDTQY

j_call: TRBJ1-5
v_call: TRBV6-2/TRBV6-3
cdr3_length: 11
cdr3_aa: ASSTGAGQPQH